Each of the 9 T cell receptor beta chains below was sequenced from the same sample in a study of early T cells in non-severe SARS-CoV-2 infection. TCRdb processed the 5' RACE reads anew with MiXCR; each CDR3 protein has one entry. Among more than 65,000 distinct CDR3 sequences listed, approximately 4.6% were seen once. The sample consisted of whole blood, taken at baseline. The receptors here all came from an adult who was a healthcare worker with PCR-confirmed SARS-CoV-2 infection or an uninfected control (not recorded which). The donor label of this sample is uncertain.

The table lists this clonotype with many counts. The V and J genes are TRBV28 and TRBJ1-2, with 7 bases fitting TRBD1. The CDR3 spans 14 residues. Losses at the gene ends were 1 base for V and 4 bases for J; bases not matched to a gene: 3. CDR1 and CDR2 (germline): MDHEN, SYDVKM. The CDR3 DNA sequence: TGTGCCAGCAGTTTATCCGACAGGGTCTATGGCTACACCTTC. Translating gives CASSLSDRVYGYTF.

This clonotype was picked up a small number of times. The V and J genes are TRBV4-1 and TRBJ1-5, with unresolved D. Looked up from germline, CDR1 is MGHRA and CDR2 is YSYEKL. The V end lost 0 bases, the J end lost 6 bases, and 9 bases lay between the germline ends. CDR3 length: 14 amino acids. CDR3 DNA sequence: TGCGCCAGCAGCCAAGATGTAAGGATTCAGCCCCAGCATTTT. Amino acids: CASSQDVRIQPQHF.

This clonotype was seen at least ten times. The genes are TRBV9 and TRBJ2-1; a weak D match, TRBD2 (5 bases). CDR3 length equals 15 residues. CDR1 and CDR2 from the germline V gene are SGDLS and YYNGEE. Deletions cut 0 bases from V and 7 bases from J, with 14 bases between. The CDR3 here is CASSVGGNEWNEQFF. CDR3 DNA: TGTGCCAGCAGCGTAGGAGGGAATGAGTGGAATGAGCAGTTCTTC.

In its sample, this clonotype was seen many times. The chain recombines TRBV20-1 with TRBJ1-5, with 9 bases fitting TRBD1. This CDR3 is built from 14 residues. Germline CDR1 and CDR2: DFQATT and SNEGSKA (reference sequence). J gave up 7 bases and V 6 bases, and 10 bases lay outside the gene matches. CDR3 coding DNA: TGCAGTGCCGTCGCCGGGACAGGGAGGCAGCCCCAGCATTTT. It codes for CSAVAGTGRQPQHF.

This clonotype has a handful of counts. The chain couples TRBV20-1 to TRBJ1-4, with no clear D. The V end was cut by 2 bases, the J end by 8 bases, with 12 bases between. Germline V gene sequence: CDR1 DFQATT, CDR2 SNEGSKA (reference sequence). This CDR3 has 13 residues. The CDR3 DNA reads as TGCAGTGCTAGACCCCCCCCCCAGGAAAAACTGTTTTTT. Translated, it gives CSARPPPQEKLFF.

CDR3 sequence (DNA): TGTGCCAGCAGCCCCCCGGACAGGGGGTTTAGCTACACCTTC. It translates to CASSPPDRGFSYTF. The gene calls are TRBV27 and TRBJ1-2; TRBD1 matches at 10 bases. The ends lost 6 bases at V and 9 bases at J; junction bases unmatched: 10. Per the germline V gene, CDR1 is MNHEY and CDR2 is SMNVEV (reference sequence). The CDR3 totals 14 residues.

This clonotype was picked up a small number of times. The chain couples TRBV19 to TRBJ2-4; D might be TRBD1 (5 bases). The CDR3 covers 15 residues. V shed 8 bases and J shed 0 bases, with 14 bases lying between them. From germline, CDR1 is LNHDA and CDR2 SQIVND (reference sequence). CDR3 DNA: TGTGCCAGTCAGCCGACAGAAAAAGCCAAAAACATTCAGTACTTC. Protein: CASQPTEKAKNIQYF.

The chain's CDR3 is CASSVDSTDTQYF. Written as DNA, the CDR3 is TGTGCCAGCAGCGTAGATAGCACAGATACGCAGTATTTT. This chain joins TRBV9 and TRBJ2-3; D call uncertain. Trimming took 0 bases from V and 0 from J, leaving 2 bases between them. CDR3 length: 13 amino acids. The germline CDR1 and CDR2 sequences are SGDLS and YYNGEE.

This clonotype appeared a few times. The chain couples TRBV27 to TRBJ2-3; 9 bases fit TRBD1. From germline, CDR1 is MNHEY and CDR2 SMNVEV (reference sequence). The CDR3 has 15 amino acids. V trimming: 5 bases; J trimming: 1 base; junction bases outside the gene matches: 4. CDR3 sequence reads: CASSQQGAGTDTQYF. The CDR3 DNA sequence: TGTGCCAGCAGTCAACAGGGGGCTGGCACAGATACGCAGTATTTT.